This T cell receptor beta chain was captured in a study of identical twins. TCRdb re-called the 5' RACE reads with MiXCR, one entry per CDR3 protein. The sample lists 350,000 to 450,000 distinct CDR3 sequences, about 18% occurring once. This clonotype was picked up a small number of times. The germline V gene has CDR1 DFQATT and CDR2 SNEGSKA (reference sequence). The CDR3 length is 13 residues. Trimming left V 6 bases short and J 7 bases short, with 19 bases between. The chain recombines TRBV20-1 with TRBJ2-7; the D gene is possibly TRBD1 (6 bases). What was sequenced was naive T cells sorted from blood. The source of this sequence is a man in his fifties in good health. CDR3 nucleotides: TGCAGTGCATACAGGGTTCCTTGGAAGGAGCAGTACTTC. Translated: CSAYRVPWKEQYF.